These 29 T cell receptor beta chains came from one sample sequenced in a study of chronic HIV infection and antiretroviral therapy (dated by TCRdb to the mid-2010s). The library was prepared using 5' RACE. Reads for this sample came from an Illumina MiSeq. TCRdb reran the public reads through fastp at Q25 and MiXCR, keeping productive beta chains. Rows with a matching CDR3 protein are joined into one entry that keeps the most common DNA and genes. In all, the sample holds 45,000 to 55,000 distinct CDR3 sequences, and about a fifth of those were seen once. Roughly 3% of the sample is taken by the ten largest. The source material was peripheral blood. The receptors here all came from an adult who had HIV and had not received antiretroviral therapy, or was an uninfected healthy control (not recorded which).

CDR3 region: CASSEFRGTGGQKLFF. DNA for the CDR3: TGTGCCAGCAGTGAATTCAGGGGGACAGGGGGACAAAAACTGTTTTTT. This chain uses TRBV2 with TRBJ1-4; the match to TRBD1 covers 11 bases. CDR1 is SNHLY, CDR2 FYNNEI, per germline. The CDR3 covers 16 residues. Trimming cost V 2 bases and J 9 bases; bases outside gene matches: 8.

This clonotype has a handful of counts. This sequence joins TRBV7-9 and TRBJ1-2; 10 bases align to TRBD1. Germline V gene lookup returns CDR1 SEHNR and CDR2 FQNEAQ (reference sequence). With 5 bases clipped from V and 3 bases from J, the junction kept 6 bases outside the gene matches. The CDR3 sequence is 15 residues long. This CDR3 reads CASSPRTGGHYGYTF. The CDR3 DNA follows: TGTGCCAGCAGCCCCCGGACAGGGGGACACTATGGCTACACCTTC. The full variable domain, its missing parts supplied by reference TRBV7-9 and TRBJ1-2, is DTGVSQNPRHKITKRGQNVTFRCDPISEHNRLYWYRQTLGQGPEFLTYFQNEAQLEKSRLLSDRFSAERPKGSFSTLEIQRTEQGDSAMYLCASSPRTGGHYGYTFGSGTRLTVV.

This clonotype was seen more than once but under ten times. V usage is TRBV4-1 and J usage is TRBJ1-1; the match to TRBD1 covers 10 bases. The CDR3 is 14 residues long. Germline loops: CDR1 MGHRA, CDR2 YSYEKL. V gave up 5 bases and J gave up 6 bases; unmatched junction bases: 6. CDR3 sequence reads: CASSLGQGTPEAFF. For the CDR3, the DNA is TGCGCCAGCAGCTTGGGACAGGGGACCCCTGAAGCTTTCTTT.

This clonotype came up a few times. The chain uses TRBV5-1 and TRBJ2-3; TRBD1 aligns across 7 bases. With V trimmed by 3 bases and J by 0 bases, 10 bases remained unmatched. CDR1 is SGHRS, CDR2 YFSETQ, per germline. The CDR3 covers 17 residues. The CDR3 sequence is CASSSLPGTASTDTQYF. Written as DNA, the CDR3 is TGCGCCAGCAGCTCCTTACCCGGGACAGCTAGCACAGATACGCAGTATTTT.

The CDR3 spells CSVGEETQYF. CDR3 in DNA: TGCAGCGTTGGGGAAGAGACCCAGTACTTC. The chain employs TRBV29-1 and TRBJ2-5; D is unclear. CDR1 SQVTM and CDR2 ANQGSEA come from the germline V gene. This CDR3 is built from 10 residues. V lost 4 bases and J lost 3, with 3 bases in between.

This clonotype was observed a handful of times. The V call is TRBV5-1, the J call TRBJ1-5, with 8 bases that match TRBD1. The CDR3 length is 15 residues. Germline assignment: CDR1 SGHRS and CDR2 YFSETQ. V dropped 4 bases and J dropped 3; count of bases not matched to a gene: 6. The CDR3 sequence: CASSLGTGDNQPQHF. In DNA, the CDR3 is TGCGCCAGCAGCCTCGGGACAGGCGACAATCAGCCCCAGCATTTT.

The chain joins TRBV28 to TRBJ1-5; TRBD1 matches at 7 bases. CDR1 and CDR2 (germline): MDHEN, SYDVKM. V trimming: 4 bases; J trimming: 0 bases; junction bases outside the gene matches: 9. The CDR3 sequence is 17 residues long. For the CDR3, the DNA is TGTGCCAGCAGTTCCCCACTCGGACAGGATAGCAATCAGCCCCAGCATTTT. Residues: CASSSPLGQDSNQPQHF.

The chain joins TRBV28 to TRBJ1-2; D ambiguous. Per germline, CDR1 MDHEN and CDR2 SYDVKM. The V gene lost 3 bases and the J gene lost 6 bases, with 14 bases spanning the gap. The CDR3 sequence is 14 residues long. This CDR3 is CASSFEVRIDGYTF. DNA of the CDR3: TGTGCCAGCAGTTTTGAGGTGCGGATCGATGGCTACACCTTC.

This clonotype was detected ten times or more. V and J are TRBV28 and TRBJ2-7; D unclear. V was cut by 4 bases and J by 6 bases, with 10 bases left in between. This CDR3 spans 12 amino acids. CDR1 is MDHEN and CDR2 is SYDVKM in the germline V gene. In DNA form, the CDR3 reads TGTGCCAGCAGTTCCACGGTAGGCGAGCAGTACTTC. Encoded protein: CASSSTVGEQYF.

V gene TRBV28 combines with J gene TRBJ2-7; TRBD1 aligns across 7 bases. This CDR3 is built from 15 residues. Trimming took 0 bases from V and 3 from J; bases not matched to a gene: 5. In germline, CDR1 is MDHEN, CDR2 SYDVKM. For the CDR3, the DNA is TGTGCCAGCAGTTTATGGAAGGGGGCGGTCTACGAGCAGTACTTC. Amino acids: CASSLWKGAVYEQYF.

This clonotype has more than one count but fewer than ten. The CDR3, as DNA: TGTGCCAGCAGTTTAAGAGGTGCTTCACCCCTCCACTTT. This encodes CASSLRGASPLHF. The chain recombines TRBV28 with TRBJ1-6; the D is unclear. The CDR3 totals 13 residues. Germline CDR1 is MDHEN and CDR2 is SYDVKM. The V end was cut by 2 bases, the J end by 9 bases, with 8 bases between.

The CDR3 region is CACSRDSSYNEQFF. The DNA of the CDR3 is TGCGCATGCAGCCGGGATTCTTCCTACAATGAGCAGTTCTTC. V is TRBV5-1 and J is TRBJ2-1, with D perhaps TRBD2 (5 bases). CDR3 length: 14 residues. The V gene's germline CDR1 is SGHRS and CDR2 YFSETQ.

The chain carries TRBV7-2 and TRBJ2-1; 8 positions match TRBD2. Trimming at V came to 1 base and at J to 10 bases, leaving 9 bases not matched to a gene. The CDR3 runs to 15 residues. CDR1 and CDR2 from the germline V gene are SGHTA and FQGNSA. As DNA, the CDR3 is TGTGCCAGCAGCTTAGTCCCCGGGAGGGCAATCGAGCAGTTCTTC. Protein sequence: CASSLVPGRAIEQFF.

This clonotype has more than one count but fewer than ten. This sequence joins TRBV20-1 and TRBJ1-5, with D uncertain. The CDR3 totals 14 residues. V was cut by 3 bases and J by 9 bases, with 18 bases left in between. CDR1 DFQATT and CDR2 SNEGSKA come from the germline V gene (reference sequence). This chain's CDR3 is CSASQVINSRPQHF. CDR3 nucleotide sequence: TGCAGTGCTAGTCAGGTGATAAACTCGCGGCCCCAGCATTTT.

This sequence joins TRBV20-1 and TRBJ1-6; perhaps TRBD1 as D (5 bases). V was shortened by 6 bases and J by 4 bases, with 10 bases between the two germline ends. CDR1 DFQATT and CDR2 SNEGSKA come from the germline V gene (reference sequence). The CDR3 is 13 residues long. CDR3 nucleotide sequence: TGCAGTGCCAGGGATTCTTATAATTCACCCCTCCACTTT. This translates into CSARDSYNSPLHF.

This clonotype was observed a few times. This rearrangement joins TRBV6-5 to TRBJ1-1; D call uncertain. The length of the CDR3 is 14 residues. The V end lost 0 bases, the J end lost 8 bases, and 13 bases lay between the germline ends. CDR1 and CDR2 (germline): MNHEY, SVGAGI. The CDR3 sequence is CASSYSEVRAEAFF. The CDR3, as DNA: TGTGCCAGCAGTTACTCGGAGGTCAGAGCAGAAGCTTTCTTT.

This clonotype was observed a handful of times. The chain carries TRBV9 and TRBJ1-1; 8 bases match TRBD1. V shed 4 bases and J 4 bases; nucleotides not matched to a gene: 9. The CDR3 has 15 residues. The germline CDR1 and CDR2 sequences are SGDLS and YYNGEE. CDR3 amino acids: CASSPGQGKATEAFF. In DNA form, the CDR3 reads TGTGCCAGCAGCCCAGGACAGGGAAAGGCCACTGAAGCTTTCTTT.

The CDR3 reads CSVRTSSYEQYF. In DNA, the CDR3 is TGCAGCGTTCGGACTAGTTCGTACGAGCAGTACTTC. V usage is TRBV29-1 and J usage is TRBJ2-7; 7 positions agree with TRBD2. The V and J ends lost 5 bases and 4 bases, in that order; junction bases with no gene match: 5. The germline V gene has CDR1 SQVTM and CDR2 ANQGSEA. CDR3 length equals 12 residues.

This clonotype appeared many times. This chain connects TRBV28 to TRBJ2-2; perhaps TRBD2 as D (5 bases). Per germline, CDR1 MDHEN and CDR2 SYDVKM. V lost 8 bases, J lost 4 bases, and 14 bases lay in between. This CDR3 spans 14 amino acids. Written as DNA, the CDR3 is TGTGCCAGCCGAGCCCGACTATCCACCGGGGAGCTGTTTTTT. Translation gives CASRARLSTGELFF.

This chain connects TRBV4-1 to TRBJ2-7; 7 bases are shared with TRBD1. J lost 0 bases, V lost 1 base, and 6 bases had no gene match. The CDR3 covers 16 residues. CDR1 is MGHRA and CDR2 is YSYEKL in the germline V gene. CDR3 in DNA: TGCGCCAGCAGCCAAGGTAGGGACAGCATCTCCTACGAGCAGTACTTC. Protein: CASSQGRDSISYEQYF.

The chain carries TRBV7-8 and TRBJ2-3; D may be TRBD1 or TRBD2 (5 bases each). In germline, CDR1 is SGHVS, CDR2 FQNEAQ. V dropped 5 bases and J dropped 2 bases, with 8 bases sitting between them. CDR3 length: 13 amino acids. CDR3 in DNA: TGTGCCAGCAGCCCAGGGACCACAGATACGCAGTATTTT. Amino acids: CASSPGTTDTQYF.

This chain uses TRBV28 with TRBJ1-1; 7 bases are shared with TRBD1. V dropped 5 bases and J dropped 9; count of bases not matched to a gene: 6. CDR3 length: 12 residues. In germline, CDR1 is MDHEN, CDR2 SYDVKM. The CDR3: CASSAGQPKAFF. CDR3 nucleotides: TGTGCCAGCAGTGCGGGACAGCCTAAAGCTTTCTTT.

This clonotype was found a few times. This rearrangement joins TRBV7-9 to TRBJ1-6; possible D gene TRBD1, 5 bases. CDR1 and CDR2 from the germline V gene are SEHNR and FQNEAQ (reference sequence). V was pared by 1 base and J by 11 bases, with 15 bases between. The CDR3 is 15 amino acids. The CDR3, as DNA: TGTGCCAGCAGCTTAGGTCGACAGAATCAGGCACCCCTCCACTTT. Translation gives CASSLGRQNQAPLHF.

This chain joins TRBV6-1 and TRBJ2-1; D is unclear. The germline V and J ends were trimmed by 1 base and 3 bases, with 22 bases remaining between them. The length of the CDR3 is 19 residues. Germline-derived CDR1 and CDR2 are MNHNS and SASEGT. CDR3 in DNA: TGTGCCAGCAGTGAAGTTAATCCGGGCTACACTAAAAACTACAATGAGCAGTTCTTC. It translates to CASSEVNPGYTKNYNEQFF.

The chain couples TRBV28 to TRBJ1-1; D is unclear. This CDR3 region has 16 residues. Trimming shortened V by 6 bases and J by 6 bases, and 23 bases separated the two germline ends. CDR1 and CDR2 (germline): MDHEN, SYDVKM. CDR3 amino acids: CASSNPGPSEMAEAFF. DNA for the CDR3: TGTGCCAGCAGCAACCCCGGTCCCTCGGAGATGGCTGAAGCTTTCTTT.

The rearrangement joins TRBV20-1 to TRBJ2-7; 7 bases are a match to TRBD2. The germline CDR1 and CDR2 sequences are DFQATT and SNEGSKA (reference sequence). This CDR3 is 14 amino acids long. Trimming removed 3 bases from V and 4 bases from J; junction bases left unmatched: 9. The DNA for the CDR3 is TGCAGTGCTAGCTCGGTAACCGGGAGGTACGAGCAGTACTTC. This sequence encodes CSASSVTGRYEQYF.

The V call is TRBV29-1, the J call TRBJ2-1; D gene unclear. CDR3 size: 11 residues. The V and J ends lost 4 bases and 9 bases respectively, with 10 bases between them. Looked up from germline, CDR1 is SQVTM and CDR2 is ANQGSEA. Here the CDR3 DNA reads TGCAGCGTTGCCCCCGGTACTGAGCAGTTCTTC. Amino acid sequence: CSVAPGTEQFF.

This clonotype showed up many times. The rearrangement joins TRBV3-1 to TRBJ1-5; D unresolved. This CDR3 contains 13 residues. Trimming stripped 1 base from V and 2 bases from J, with 3 bases between. CDR1 LGHDT and CDR2 YNNKEL come from the germline V gene (reference sequence). CDR3 coding DNA: TGTGCCAGCAGCCAAGGGGGCAATCAGCCCCAGCATTTT. Protein sequence: CASSQGGNQPQHF.

DNA for the CDR3: TGCGGAACTAGCGGGAGGGCGGGCGAGACCCAGTACTTC. It is translated as CGTSGRAGETQYF. The chain is built from TRBV20-1 and TRBJ2-5, with TRBD2 matching 13 bases. The CDR3 runs 13 residues. Germline CDR1 reads DFQATT; CDR2 reads SNEGSKA (reference sequence).